These 3 T cell receptor beta chains originate from one sample sequenced in a study of blood T cells in healthy people across ages. The second PCR ran about 6 to 12 cycles with a sample-barcoded 5' primer and J-beta primers. MiXCR, applied by TCRdb to the 5' RACE reads, yields one record per CDR3 protein. The table records about a million distinct CDR3 sequences, roughly 50% of them present only once. What was sequenced was blood. These receptors came from a woman aged 60 to 75 in good health.

This clonotype was seen only a few times. The chain recombines TRBV14 with TRBJ2-5; maybe TRBD2 (6 bases). The CDR3 covers 16 residues. Germline V lookup: CDR1 SGHDN, CDR2 FVKESK. V gave up 1 base and J gave up 4 bases, with 16 bases separating them. The CDR3 is CASSQGPSVLRETQYF. The CDR3 DNA sequence: TGTGCCAGCAGCCAAGGACCTAGCGTTTTAAGAGAGACCCAGTACTTC.

Only a few counts were recorded for this clonotype. The chain uses TRBV10-3 and TRBJ2-5, with D uncertain. The ends were cut back, 8 bases at V and 11 bases at J, with 18 bases in the middle. The germline CDR1 and CDR2 sequences are ENHRY and SYGVKD. This CDR3 has 12 amino acids. The CDR3 DNA sequence: TGTGCCATCTCCGAGGCGGAAAGAGAGCAGTACTTC. It codes for CAISEAEREQYF.

The chain has TRBV18 and TRBJ2-1; TRBD2 aligns across 12 bases. This CDR3 has 19 residues. Trimming took 0 bases from V and 1 from J; bases not matched to a gene: 7. Germline-derived CDR1 and CDR2 are KGHSH and LQKENI. CDR3 DNA sequence: TGTGCCAGCTCACCACCGGTATCTAGCGGGAGGGGTTCCTACAATGAGCAGTTCTTC. This encodes CASSPPVSSGRGSYNEQFF. Full variable domain (missing parts from reference TRBV18 and TRBJ2-1): NAGVMQNPRHLVRRRGQEARLRCSPMKGHSHVYWYRQLPEEGLKFMVYLQKENIIDESGMPKERFSAEFPKEGPSILRIQQVVRGDSAAYFCASSPPVSSGRGSYNEQFFGPGTRLTVL.